These T cell receptor beta chains were read from a single sample in a study of beta chain features in type 1 diabetes. Here immunoSEQ multiplex PCR was the method, and the copy in TCRdb shows in-frame clones only, minus some. This sample has a few hundred thousand clones; around a fifth occur once, and the top ten carry 0.044%. Sequenced: naive CD4+ T cells from blood. The source of these receptors is a young woman in good health. Each CDR3 is given with its conserved first and last residue. The order of the fields is clone size, CDR3 length, J gene, D gene, V gene, CDR3 DNA, CDR3 protein. A D gene is named only where the DNA matches it firmly. The size entry is marked missing in some rows and otherwise reads once, few, many or a size class.

-	15	TRBJ2-1	TRBD2	TRBV5-1	TGCGCCAGTCGAACCGGGACTAGCAGTAGTGGTGAGCAGTTCTTC	CASRTGTSSSGEQFF
-	14	TRBJ2-1	-	TRBV7-2	TGTGCCAGCAGCTTCGACAGGACATACAATGAGCAGTTCTTC	CASSFDRTYNEQFF
-	15	TRBJ1-2	-	TRBV4-1	TGCGCCAGCAGCCAAGGAAACCAGGGGAACTATGGCTACACCTTC	CASSQGNQGNYGYTF
-	20	TRBJ1-1	TRBD1	TRBV4-1	TGCGCCAGCAGCCAAGGGCGCCCCGGGACAGGATTCACCATGAACACTGAAGCTTTCTTT	CASSQGRPGTGFTMNTEAFF
-	15	TRBJ2-1	TRBD2	TRBV30	TGTGCCTGGAGTATAGCGGGAGACATGTACAATGAGCAGTTCTTC	CAWSIAGDMYNEQFF
-	16	TRBJ2-7	TRBD1	TRBV5-1	TGCGCCAGCACTGAGGGGGCATTCAGGACAGGGAGCGAGCAGTACTTC	CASTEGAFRTGSEQYF
-	16	TRBJ2-7	TRBD1	TRBV14	TGTGCCAGCAGCCAAGATGCGTGGGACAGGGCCTACGAGCAGTACTTC	CASSQDAWDRAYEQYF
few	12	TRBJ2-3	-	TRBV29-1	TGCAGCGGCGGACTGAGTGCTGTTACGCAGTATTTT	CSGGLSAVTQYF
-	13	TRBJ2-3	TRBD1	TRBV7-9	TGTGCCAGCAGCAGGGGACAGCCAGATACGCAGTATTTT	CASSRGQPDTQYF
-	15	TRBJ2-7	-	TRBV18	TGTGCCAGCTCACCCGCGACGGGGAGAACCTACGAGCAGTACTTC	CASSPATGRTYEQYF
-	11	TRBJ2-3	-	TRBV20-1	TGCAGTGCCCCTCGTACAGATACGCAGTATTTT	CSAPRTDTQYF
-	14	TRBJ2-7	-	TRBV11-2	TGTGCCAGCAGCTCACCTCGGACTTACTACGAGCAGTACTTC	CASSSPRTYYEQYF
-	13	TRBJ2-3	-	TRBV12-5	TGTGCTAGTACAGCCAGGGGCACAGATACGCAGTATTTT	CASTARGTDTQYF
-	17	TRBJ2-1	-	TRBV5-1	TGCGCCAGCAGCCTTGGGGGGGGGCGTGGGATAACGAATGAGCAGTTCTTC	CASSLGGGRGITNEQFF
few	16	TRBJ2-6	-	TRBV9	TGTGCCAGCAGCGTAGCGACAGGCTCTGGGGCCAACGTCCTGACTTTC	CASSVATGSGANVLTF
few	11	TRBJ1-3	-	TRBV20-1	TGCAGTGCTCTACGTGGAAACACCATATATTTT	CSALRGNTIYF
-	15	TRBJ2-1	TRBD2	TRBV30	TGTGCCTGGAGCATCCTCGCGGGGGGCCCCGGGGAGCAGTTCTTC	CAWSILAGGPGEQFF
-	14	TRBJ2-5	TRBD1	TRBV6-1	TGTGCCAGCAGTGAAGGTCAGGGGGAAGAGACCCAGTACTTC	CASSEGQGEETQYF
-	16	TRBJ1-1	TRBD1	TRBV9	TGTGCCAGCAGCGGGGGAGGGGACAGGAGGAACACTGAAGCTTTCTTT	CASSGGGDRRNTEAFF
-	15	TRBJ2-7	TRBD1	TRBV7-6	TGTGCCAGCAGCCAGGGGACAGCATCATACTACGAGCAGTACTTC	CASSQGTASYYEQYF
-	15	TRBJ2-1	TRBD2	TRBV25-1	TGTGCCAGCAGTCCTAGTTGGGCGGGAGTAAATGAGCAGTTCTTC	CASSPSWAGVNEQFF
few	13	TRBJ2-5	-	TRBV14	TGTGCCAGCAGCCAAACAGGTCAAGAGACCCAGTACTTC	CASSQTGQETQYF
-	15	TRBJ2-1	TRBD1	TRBV11-2	TGTGCCAGCAGCCCCGGGACAGGAGTTTCCAATGAGCAGTTCTTC	CASSPGTGVSNEQFF
-	15	TRBJ2-1	TRBD2	TRBV7-3	TGTGCCAGCAGCTTAATGGCGGGGGCCTACAATGAGCAGTTCTTC	CASSLMAGAYNEQFF
-	15	TRBJ1-6	TRBD1	TRBV7-2	TGTGCCAGCAGCGCACAGGGGGCGGGGGATTCACCCCTCCACTTT	CASSAQGAGDSPLHF
-	15	TRBJ2-2	TRBD2	TRBV9	TGTGCCAGCAGCGTAGATGCGGGGGGCACCGGGGAGCTGTTTTTT	CASSVDAGGTGELFF
-	12	TRBJ2-3	-	TRBV2	TGTGCCATCGGGGGAGTTCCAGATACGCAGTATTTT	CAIGGVPDTQYF